This T cell receptor beta chain was observed in a study of blood T cell repertoires in COVID-19. The table came from immunoSEQ multiplex PCR; TCRdb's copy has only in-frame clones and leaves some out. The sample holds about 120,000 clones, about four fifths seen once. Germline lookup yields CDR1 LNHDA and CDR2 SQIVND (reference sequence). The CDR3 length is 13 residues. Trimming took off 8 bases at V and 7 bases at J, with 12 bases between the two ends. This receptor was identified in a man aged 60 to 75 with active or convalescent COVID-19. Sequenced input: peripheral blood. V gene TRBV19 combines with J gene TRBJ1-6; a possible D gene is TRBD1 (6 bases). CDR3 sequence: CASGGKRNSPLHF. The CDR3, as DNA: TGTGCCAGTGGGGGCAAACGGAATTCACCCCTCCACTTT. The full variable domain, rest sourced from reference TRBV19 and TRBJ1-6, is DGGITQSPKYLFRKEGQNVTLSCEQNLNHDAMYWYRQDPGQGLRLIYYSQIVNDFQKGDIAEGYSVSREKKESFPLTVTSAQKNPTAFYLCASGGKRNSPLHFGNGTRLTVT.